A single TCR beta chain is shown here with its context. Grouping used clinical history reported by participants in a survey and questionnaire. Germline-derived CDR1 and CDR2 are KGHDR and SFDVKD. The CDR3 runs to 18 residues. V gave up 3 bases and J gave up 0 bases, with 14 bases separating them. Profiling relied on immunoSEQ multiplex PCR, and the TCRdb table lists in-frame clones only, not all of them. This table holds fewer than 150,000 clones, nearly 85% found once. These data come from a study of blood T cell repertoires in COVID-19. The clonotype originates from a middle-aged man in a cohort exposed to, infected with or recovered from COVID-19 (not recorded which). The chain is built from TRBV24-1 and TRBJ1-6, with D perhaps TRBD1 (5 bases). The specimen was PBMCs or T cells enriched from blood (not recorded which). The CDR3 DNA reads TGTGCCACCAGTGATCACAGGCGGAAGAGCTCCTATAATTCACCCCTCCACTTT. Its translation is CATSDHRRKSSYNSPLHF.